This TCR beta chain is drawn from a study of response to subunit inactivated influenza vaccine. General study results and limits: Every seasonal influenza vaccination brings in few new T cells, the authors suggested.

The germline V gene has CDR1 DFQATT and CDR2 SNEGSKA (reference sequence). CDR3 size: 13 residues. The germline V and J ends were trimmed by 3 bases and 5 bases, with 10 bases remaining between them. TCRdb reprocessed the RT-PCR reads via MiXCR and lists one record per CDR3 protein. Among around 160,000 distinct CDR3 sequences listed, approximately 11% were seen once. A remark on this clonotype: Its antigen is currently unknown.

This sequence was found in a man aged 45 to 65 who received an inactivated influenza vaccine. Sequences were derived from non-naive T cells sorted from PBMCs, sampled about 6 weeks after vaccination. This chain links TRBV20-1 with TRBJ2-2, with D unresolved. The CDR3 reads CSASQSRTGELFF. The CDR3 bases are TGCAGTGCTAGTCAGAGCCGGACCGGGGAGCTGTTTTTT.